A single sample gave rise to the 9 T cell receptor beta chains below, sequenced in a study of long-term antiretroviral therapy in people with HIV. Survey-level immunoSEQ v3.0 assays were run. The assay was immunoSEQ multiplex PCR, and TCRdb's table has in-frame clones only and misses some. The table records tens of thousands of clones, 80% to 90% of them present only once. The sample consisted of unsorted PBMCs, taken 0.3 years after starting antiretroviral therapy. These receptor sequences come from a man between 18 and 35 years old with HIV.

This clone has a handful of counts. The rearrangement uses TRBV28 and TRBJ1-5; D is undetermined. The V gene lost 7 bases and the J gene lost 6 bases, with 13 bases spanning the gap. The CDR3 has 13 amino acids. Germline V CDR1 and CDR2: MDHEN, SYDVKM. DNA for the CDR3: TGTGCCAGCACAGGTCCCTACACTCAGCCCCAGCATTTT. Amino acids: CASTGPYTQPQHF.

This chain links TRBV6-5 with TRBJ2-3; D is uncertain. CDR1 and CDR2 (germline): MNHEY, SVGAGI. There are 15 residues in the CDR3. The ends were cut back, 2 bases at V and 7 bases at J, with 16 bases in the middle. The CDR3 reads CASSYDESAHNTQYF. The CDR3 DNA reads TGTGCCAGCAGTTACGATGAGTCCGCCCACAATACGCAGTATTTT.

This sequence joins TRBV27 and TRBJ1-5, with TRBD1 matching 9 bases. The CDR3 runs to 15 residues. J lost 1 base, V lost 6 bases, and 4 bases had no gene match. In germline, CDR1 is MNHEY, CDR2 SMNVEV (reference sequence). CDR3 bases: TGTGCCAGCAGGGGAGGGACAGGGAGCAATCAGCCCCAGCATTTT. This encodes CASRGGTGSNQPQHF.

CDR3 in DNA: TGCGCCAGCAGCTGGGACTGGACAGACTTAGCCTACGAGCAGTACTTC. It is translated as CASSWDWTDLAYEQYF. The V and J genes are TRBV5-1 and TRBJ2-7; D tentatively fits TRBD1 or TRBD2 (6 bases each). The CDR3 has 16 residues. The germline V and J ends were trimmed by 3 bases and 2 bases, with 18 bases remaining between them. The germline CDR1 and CDR2 sequences are SGHRS and YFSETQ.

This chain uses TRBV2 with TRBJ2-3, with a possible D match to TRBD2 (5 bases). With 7 bases removed from V and 2 bases from J, the gap between germline ends came to 13 bases. This CDR3 has 14 residues. The germline V gene has CDR1 SNHLY and CDR2 FYNNEI. CDR3 coding DNA: TGTGCCAGCAAGCAAGCGGCCTTCACAGATACGCAGTATTTT. Protein: CASKQAAFTDTQYF.

The rearrangement joins TRBV27 to TRBJ1-2, with D tentatively TRBD1 (5 bases). The ends were cut back, 0 bases at V and 8 bases at J, with 13 bases in the middle. Germline V gene data show CDR1 as MNHEY and CDR2 as SMNVEV (reference sequence). The CDR3 contains 14 residues. This CDR3 reads CASSLSGFGGGYTF. The CDR3, as DNA: TGTGCCAGCAGTTTATCGGGTTTTGGGGGAGGCTACACCTTC.

The chain joins TRBV4-1 to TRBJ1-1, with no clear D. Germline V gene data show CDR1 as MGHRA and CDR2 as YSYEKL. The CDR3 has 13 residues. V lost 0 bases and J 5 bases, leaving 7 bases between the germline ends. CDR3 nucleotides: TGCGCCAGCAGCCAAGATCTATATACTGAAGCTTTCTTT. Amino acids: CASSQDLYTEAFF.

V and J are TRBV9 and TRBJ1-5; D not resolved. V lost 2 bases and J lost 9, with 9 bases in between. The germline CDR1 and CDR2 sequences are SGDLS and YYNGEE. The CDR3 extends over 12 amino acids. The DNA of the CDR3 is TGTGCCAGCAGCGTCCCGACGGGGCCCCAGCATTTT. It is translated as CASSVPTGPQHF. Full variable domain (outside the CDR3, taken from reference TRBV9 and TRBJ1-5): DSGVTQTPKHLITATGQRVTLRCSPRSGDLSVYWYQQSLDQGLQFLIQYYNGEERAKGNILERFSAQQFPDLHSELNLSSLELGDSALYFCASSVPTGPQHFGDGTRLSIL.

The rearrangement links TRBV27 to TRBJ2-5; 7 bases line up with TRBD1. The CDR3 is 13 amino acids. V was clipped by 5 bases and J by 3 bases; unmatched bases: 3. Germline V gene sequence: CDR1 MNHEY, CDR2 SMNVEV (reference sequence). CDR3 nucleotides: TGTGCCAGCAGTAAGCAGGGGGAAGAGACCCAGTACTTC. Translation gives CASSKQGEETQYF.